Presented here are 19 T cell receptor beta chains from one specimen sequenced in a study of T cell responses to AZD1222 COVID-19 vaccine. Only in-frame clones appear in the TCRdb table, and some are missing; sequencing was by immunoSEQ multiplex PCR. The data hold 17,000 or so clones, with around 92% observed a single time. This material consisted of peripheral blood, taken 28 days after the second AZD1222 dose. The receptor set was obtained from an adult who received the AZD1222 COVID-19 vaccine.

This rearrangement joins TRBV7-9 to TRBJ1-1; 8 bases line up with TRBD1. V shed 5 bases and J 4 bases; nucleotides not matched to a gene: 3. Germline CDR1 and CDR2: SEHNR and FQNEAQ (reference sequence). The CDR3 runs to 13 residues. The CDR3 sequence: CASSQGALTEAFF. The CDR3 DNA reads TGTGCCAGCAGCCAGGGGGCACTCACTGAAGCTTTCTTT.

The chain combines TRBV7-9 with TRBJ2-3, with 8 positions matching TRBD1. Germline-derived CDR1 and CDR2 are SEHNR and FQNEAQ (reference sequence). The CDR3 extends over 14 amino acids. V was pared by 5 bases and J by 4 bases, with 5 bases of the junction left unmatched. The CDR3 spells CASSHPDRADTQYF. DNA for the CDR3: TGTGCCAGCAGCCATCCGGACAGGGCAGATACGCAGTATTTT.

The CDR3 region is CASSLGTGDPYTF. In DNA, the CDR3 is TGTGCCAGCAGTTTGGGGACAGGGGACCCCTACACCTTC. The chain uses TRBV12-3 or TRBV12-4 and TRBJ1-2; TRBD1 agrees at 10 bases. Trimming took 3 bases from V and 10 from J; bases not matched to a gene: 5. The CDR3 has 13 residues.

V is TRBV20-1 and J is TRBJ2-7; D may be TRBD1 or TRBD2 (5 bases each). The CDR3 is 13 amino acids. V was cut by 3 bases and J by 6 bases, with 15 bases left in between. In germline, CDR1 is DFQATT, CDR2 SNEGSKA (reference sequence). CDR3: CSASGTPLGEQYF. CDR3 DNA sequence: TGCAGTGCTAGTGGGACCCCCTTGGGCGAGCAGTACTTC.

The chain uses TRBV28 and TRBJ1-6, with D perhaps matching TRBD1 (5 bases). V gave up 6 bases and J gave up 8 bases, with 14 bases separating them. Germline values: CDR1 MDHEN, CDR2 SYDVKM. The CDR3 has 14 residues. The CDR3 DNA reads as TGTGCCAGCAGCCCCGGGGGGTCCGATTCACCCCTCCACTTT. This codes for CASSPGGSDSPLHF.

The V call is TRBV6-1, the J call TRBJ1-5; TRBD1 is a possible D gene (5 bases). Germline V gives CDR1 MNHNS, CDR2 SASEGT. The CDR3 runs 16 residues. V was shortened by 2 bases and J by 1 base, with 12 bases between the two germline ends. The CDR3 loop is CASSELGAGSNQPQHF. DNA for the CDR3: TGTGCCAGCAGTGAACTCGGGGCGGGCAGCAATCAGCCCCAGCATTTT.

This clone was counted once. The DNA of the CDR3 is TGTGCCAGCTCACTTCAACGGATTTACGACGGGGAGACCCAGTACTTC. As protein: CASSLQRIYDGETQYF. This chain connects TRBV18 to TRBJ2-5; D uncertain. Per germline, CDR1 KGHSH and CDR2 LQKENI. V shed 4 bases and J shed 5 bases, with 20 bases lying between them. CDR3 size: 16 residues.

V gene TRBV6-5 combines with J gene TRBJ2-5; D could derive from TRBD1 or TRBD2 (5 bases each). The V end was cut by 6 bases, the J end by 0 bases, with 14 bases between. This CDR3 comprises 15 residues. Per germline, CDR1 MNHEY and CDR2 SVGAGI. The CDR3 DNA sequence: TGTGCCAGCAGGGCTCGGGGCTGGTACCAAGAGACCCAGTACTTC. It is translated as CASRARGWYQETQYF.

This clone was picked up a small number of times. J is TRBJ2-7 and V is TRBV12-3 or TRBV12-4; D is undetermined. This CDR3 comprises 12 residues. Trimming stripped 2 bases from V and 5 bases from J, with 7 bases between. The CDR3 region is CASSLWAHEQYF. CDR3 sequence (DNA): TGTGCCAGCAGTTTATGGGCCCACGAGCAGTACTTC.

This clone was picked up a small number of times. V and J are TRBV4-1 and TRBJ2-3, with 7 positions matching TRBD2. CDR3 length: 15 residues. The V segment lost 1 base and the J segment 4 bases; nucleotides outside the gene matches: 5. Germline lookup yields CDR1 MGHRA and CDR2 YSYEKL. CDR3 DNA sequence: TGCGCCAGCAGCCAAGTACTAGCGTATTCAGATACGCAGTATTTT. Translation gives CASSQVLAYSDTQYF.

The table lists this clone with a count of one. This chain links TRBV19 with TRBJ1-1, with TRBD1 matching over 9 bases. CDR1 LNHDA and CDR2 SQIVND come from the germline V gene (reference sequence). The CDR3 is 14 residues long. Trimming at V came to 3 bases and at J to 6 bases, leaving 5 bases not matched to a gene. CDR3 DNA sequence: TGTGCCAGTAGTATTCGGGACAGGGTGCCTGAAGCTTTCTTT. Translation: CASSIRDRVPEAFF.

The chain recombines TRBV7-2 with TRBJ1-3; D is undetermined. Germline CDR1 SGHTA, CDR2 FQGNSA. With 5 bases removed from V and 2 bases from J, the gap between germline ends came to 13 bases. This CDR3 has 15 amino acids. CDR3 coding DNA: TGTGCCAGCAGCCAAGATCGGGTGGCTGGAAACACCATATATTTT. The encoded protein is CASSQDRVAGNTIYF.

This chain joins TRBV9 and TRBJ2-3, with 10 bases aligning to TRBD2. This CDR3 has 15 amino acids. Germline CDR1 SGDLS, CDR2 YYNGEE. J gave up 7 bases and V 2 bases, and 7 bases lay outside the gene matches. The CDR3 is CASSVSSGSGNTQYF. For the CDR3, the DNA is TGTGCCAGCAGCGTGTCTAGCGGGAGTGGGAATACGCAGTATTTT.

This sequence joins TRBV3-1 (or the pseudogene TRBV3-2) and TRBJ1-6; no firm D call. The CDR3 has 13 residues. Germline CDR1 reads LGHDT; CDR2 reads YNNKEL (reference sequence). V was pared by 1 base and J by 9 bases, with 7 bases between. As DNA, the CDR3 is TGTGCCAGCAGCCAAGTTGGTCGTTCACCCCTCCACTTT. It is translated as CASSQVGRSPLHF.

This chain joins TRBV28 and TRBJ1-1; D is possibly TRBD1 (6 bases). Germline V gene lookup returns CDR1 MDHEN and CDR2 SYDVKM. The CDR3 length is 14 residues. With 4 bases removed from V and 1 base from J, the gap between germline ends came to 10 bases. The CDR3 spells CASSSGTKNTEAFF. DNA of the CDR3: TGTGCCAGCAGTTCCGGGACAAAGAACACTGAAGCTTTCTTT. The entire variable domain, with the rest obtained from reference TRBV28 and TRBJ1-1, is as follows: DVKVTQSSRYLVKRTGEKVFLECVQDMDHENMFWYRQDPGLGLRLIYFSYDVKMKEKGDIPEGYSVSREKKERFSLILESASTNQTSMYLCASSSGTKNTEAFFGQGTRLTVV.

This clone came up once. V gene TRBV21-1 combines with J gene TRBJ1-1. TRBV21-1 is noted as a pseudogene. There are 15 residues in the CDR3. The CDR3 is CASSKPQRPYTEAFF. The CDR3, as DNA: TGTGCCAGCAGCAAACCCCAACGACCTTACACTGAAGCTTTCTTT.

The chain employs TRBV21-1 and TRBJ1-2. TRBV21-1 is described as a pseudogene. The CDR3 has 17 amino acids. The CDR3 sequence: CASSKAAVRGEGYGYTF. The CDR3 DNA reads TGTGCCAGCAGCAAGGCCGCCGTCCGCGGGGAGGGCTATGGCTACACCTTC.

The rearrangement uses TRBV29-1 and TRBJ1-1; D gene ambiguous. The ends were cut back, 4 bases at V and 1 base at J, with 4 bases in the middle. The length of the CDR3 is 11 residues. Germline V gives CDR1 SQVTM, CDR2 ANQGSEA. The chain's CDR3 is CSVVRNTEAFF. The CDR3 DNA is TGCAGCGTTGTGAGGAACACTGAAGCTTTCTTT.

Only one count was recorded for this clone. J is TRBJ2-6 and V is TRBV5-6, with 7 bases matching TRBD1. CDR3 length: 17 residues. Losses at the gene ends were 4 bases for V and 3 bases for J; bases not matched to a gene: 10. Germline CDR1 and CDR2: SGHDT and YYEEEE. This CDR3 reads CASSHIKRGRGANVLTF. As DNA, the CDR3 is TGTGCCAGCAGCCATATAAAAAGGGGGCGTGGGGCCAACGTCCTGACTTTC.